This TCR beta chain was observed in a study of radiation and T cells in renal cell carcinoma. General study results and limits: In blood, top tumor clones expanded by 2 weeks, shrinking by 4.

As for time point: blood 2 weeks post-SBRT. The treatment is: 15 Gy SBRT to primary tumor, nephrectomy 4 weeks later. Blood was sampled at baseline, 2 weeks and 4 weeks after SBRT. Sequencing was performed with immunoSEQ multiplex PCR; in TCRdb, only in-frame clones are kept and a portion is missing. The table records about 130,000 clones, around 81% of them present only once. Notes on this clone: Antigen unknown.

CDR1 LNHNV and CDR2 YYDKDF come from the germline V gene (reference sequence). V was trimmed by 0 bases and J by 0 bases, leaving 12 bases between them. The CDR3 sequence is 17 residues long. The receptor was derived from a man aged 45-60 years with renal cell carcinoma. Material: blood, obtained from a patient whose treatment included radiotherapy and nephrectomy. The chain employs TRBV15 and TRBJ1-5; D unclear. As DNA, the CDR3 is TGTGCCACCAGCAGAGATTCCCACGACATTAGCAATCAGCCCCAGCATTTT. The encoded protein is CATSRDSHDISNQPQHF.